The 14 T cell receptor beta chains reported below all come from one sample, sequenced in a study of T-cell reconstitution after alpha-beta-depleted transplantation in children. TCRbeta library preparation incorporated unique molecular identifiers. TCRdb redid the calling of the PCR reads with MiXCR, one entry per CDR3 protein. Of 600,000 to 700,000 distinct CDR3 sequences listed, around 13% were seen once; the top ten hold about 0.77%. The specimen comprised PBMCs, sampled before TCRalphabeta/CD19-depleted stem cell transplant. The receptors come from a girl between 2 and 10 years old with congenital amegakaryocytic thrombocytopenia, due to receive a stem cell transplant.

J is TRBJ2-1 and V is TRBV15, with D perhaps assigned TRBD1 or TRBD2 (5 bases each). Germline V CDR1 and CDR2: LNHNV, YYDKDF (reference sequence). The V end was cut by 2 bases, the J end by 7 bases, with 18 bases between. The CDR3 runs to 16 residues. CDR3 in DNA: TGTGCCACCAGCAGACTCGCCCCGGGGCTGATGAATGAGCAGTTCTTC. Protein product: CATSRLAPGLMNEQFF.

This clonotype was counted ten times or more. The genes are TRBV12-3 or TRBV12-4 and TRBJ2-7; no firm D call. V was trimmed by 3 bases and J by 5 bases, leaving 14 bases between them. The CDR3 covers 14 residues. CDR3 loop: CASSFYSGDHEQYF. The CDR3, as DNA: TGTGCCAGCAGTTTTTACTCTGGTGACCACGAGCAGTACTTC.

The chain combines TRBV20-1 with TRBJ2-7, with TRBD2 identical over 11 bases. V lost 4 bases and J lost 4; bases outside the gene matches: 3. Per the germline V gene, CDR1 is DFQATT and CDR2 is SNEGSKA (reference sequence). The CDR3 has 13 amino acids. The CDR3 sequence: CSATLAGGYEQYF. The DNA of the CDR3 is TGCAGTGCTACATTAGCGGGAGGGTACGAGCAGTACTTC.

This clonotype was counted ten times or more. The chain carries TRBV5-1 and TRBJ2-7; possible D gene TRBD1, 5 bases. CDR3 length: 14 amino acids. CDR1 is SGHRS and CDR2 is YFSETQ in the germline V gene. Trimming took 1 base from V and 4 from J, leaving 12 bases between them. DNA of the CDR3: TGCGCCAGCAGCTTGAGGCAGGGTGGGTACGAGCAGTACTTC. As protein: CASSLRQGGYEQYF. Supplemented by reference TRBV5-1 and TRBJ2-7, the full variable domain reads KAGVTQTPRYLIKTRGQQVTLSCSPISGHRSVSWYQQTPGQGLQFLFEYFSETQRNKGNFPGRFSGRQFSNSRSEMNVSTLELGDSALYLCASSLRQGGYEQYFGPGTRLTVT.

This clonotype has a count of ten or more. The gene calls are TRBV20-1 and TRBJ1-5; 7 bases match TRBD1. V lost 6 bases, J lost 6 bases, and 17 bases stayed unmatched. The length of the CDR3 is 16 residues. Germline CDR1 reads DFQATT; CDR2 reads SNEGSKA (reference sequence). CDR3 loop: CSAMNPGTVGTQPQHF. In DNA form, the CDR3 reads TGCAGTGCCATGAACCCCGGGACAGTAGGTACTCAGCCCCAGCATTTT.

The sample holds many counts of this clonotype. The gene calls are TRBV20-1 and TRBJ2-5, with a tentative D call TRBD2 (6 bases). Per the germline V gene, CDR1 is DFQATT and CDR2 is SNEGSKA (reference sequence). The CDR3 is 13 amino acids. V lost 4 bases to trimming and J lost 1 base, with 10 bases between them. The DNA for the CDR3 is TGCAGTGCTATACAGACTAGCCAAGAGACCCAGTACTTC. The encoded protein is CSAIQTSQETQYF.

This chain joins TRBV29-1 and TRBJ2-5, with 8 bases that match TRBD1. Losses at the gene ends were 3 bases for V and 5 bases for J; bases not matched to a gene: 5. This CDR3 is 13 amino acids long. Per germline, CDR1 SQVTM and CDR2 ANQGSEA. The CDR3 loop reads CSVDRGQGETQYF. The CDR3 DNA follows: TGCAGCGTTGACAGGGGGCAGGGGGAGACCCAGTACTTC.

V usage is TRBV9 and J usage is TRBJ2-3, with D possibly being TRBD1 or TRBD2 (5 bases each). V was clipped by 3 bases and J by 6 bases, with 23 bases between them. CDR3 length: 17 residues. From germline, CDR1 is SGDLS and CDR2 YYNGEE. Written as DNA, the CDR3 is TGTGCCAGCAGCGGGGGGTGGGGGAGATCGTTCGGCGATACGCAGTATTTT. Translating gives CASSGGWGRSFGDTQYF.

In its sample, this clonotype was seen once. The chain's CDR3 is CASSLYTGTGARDTQYF. CDR3 bases: TGTGCCAGCAGCTTATACACCGGGACAGGGGCAAGAGACACGCAGTATTTT. This chain links TRBV7-9 with TRBJ2-3; 10 bases agree with TRBD1. This CDR3 is 17 amino acids long. With 2 bases clipped from V and 9 bases from J, the junction kept 14 bases outside the gene matches. Germline V gene sequence: CDR1 SEHNR, CDR2 FQNEAQ (reference sequence).

This clonotype was counted many times. The chain is built from TRBV5-1 and TRBJ1-1; D might be TRBD1 (5 bases). CDR1 and CDR2 (germline): SGHRS, YFSETQ. The CDR3 is 17 residues long. V was cut by 0 bases and J by 0 bases, with 15 bases left in between. CDR3 protein: CASSLVPDGTLNTEAFF. The CDR3 region has the DNA TGCGCCAGCAGCTTGGTACCGGACGGGACGTTGAACACTGAAGCTTTCTTT.

This clonotype was seen ten or more times. J is TRBJ2-1 and V is TRBV12-3 or TRBV12-4; D possibly corresponds to TRBD2 (6 bases). This CDR3 is built from 15 residues. Trimming cost V 8 bases and J 7 bases, with 21 bases left between them. CDR3 residues: CASVSLALGLNEQFF. The CDR3 nucleotides read TGTGCCAGCGTTTCCCTAGCGCTCGGATTGAATGAGCAGTTCTTC.

At least ten counts were recorded for this clonotype. The V gene is TRBV29-1, the J gene TRBJ1-5; D perhaps matches TRBD1 (5 bases). This CDR3 comprises 13 residues. From germline, CDR1 is SQVTM and CDR2 ANQGSEA. Trimming pared 4 bases from V and 4 bases from J, leaving 11 bases between. In DNA, the CDR3 is TGCAGCGTTGGGGGGGGAAGGAATCAGCCCCAGCATTTT. Protein: CSVGGGRNQPQHF.

About this clonotype itself: This may be a read error, as it is one base from a much larger clone. The V call is TRBV7-2, the J call TRBJ2-7; maybe TRBD2 (6 bases). CDR1 is SGHTA and CDR2 is FQGNSA in the germline V gene. The CDR3 is made up of 15 amino acids. The CDR3 DNA sequence: TGTGGCAGCAGCTTAGCGGAGAGTTTTCCCTACGAGCAGTACTTC. Translated: CGSSLAESFPYEQYF.

The gene calls are TRBV5-1 and TRBJ2-2, with D tentatively TRBD2 (6 bases). Looked up from germline, CDR1 is SGHRS and CDR2 is YFSETQ. The V and J ends lost 0 bases and 6 bases respectively, with 9 bases between them. There are 14 residues in the CDR3. CDR3 region: CASSLAGVPGELFF. In DNA form, the CDR3 reads TGCGCCAGCAGCTTGGCGGGAGTCCCCGGGGAGCTGTTTTTT.